Listed below are T cell receptor beta chains from one sample, sequenced in a study of blood T cell repertoires in COVID-19. Sequencing used immunoSEQ multiplex PCR; TCRdb keeps in-frame clones, though not all of them. The sample gives 100,000 to 150,000 clones, around 83% of which show up once; roughly 3.5% is in the top ten. The specimen sequenced was PBMCs or T cells enriched from blood (not recorded which). These TCRs come from a woman aged 25 to 39 who had recovered from COVID-19. Each CDR3 is given with its conserved first and last residue. A D gene is named only where the DNA matches it firmly. Clone size is stated in some rows and not others, as once, few, many or a class when expanded.

j_call: TRBJ2-7; v_call: TRBV7-2; clone_size: -; d_call: -; cdr3_length: 15; cdr3_aa: CASSLQGGSSYEQYF; cdr3_nt: TGTGCCAGCAGCTTACAGGGGGGTAGCTCCTACGAGCAGTACTTC
j_call: TRBJ2-1; v_call: TRBV19; clone_size: -; d_call: -; cdr3_length: 15; cdr3_aa: CASSISGNSYNEQFF; cdr3_nt: TGTGCCAGTAGTATATCGGGGAACTCCTACAATGAGCAGTTCTTC
j_call: TRBJ2-7; v_call: TRBV6-5; clone_size: -; d_call: TRBD2; cdr3_length: 13; cdr3_aa: CASKAGTPYEQYF; cdr3_nt: TGTGCCAGTAAAGCGGGGACTCCCTACGAGCAGTACTTC
j_call: TRBJ2-2; v_call: TRBV4-1; clone_size: -; d_call: TRBD2; cdr3_length: 17; cdr3_aa: CASSQDRAGVPPGELFF; cdr3_nt: TGCGCCAGCAGCCAAGATCGGGCGGGAGTGCCCCCCGGGGAGCTGTTTTTT
j_call: TRBJ1-2; v_call: TRBV7-2; clone_size: -; d_call: -; cdr3_length: 12; cdr3_aa: CASSPPLGANTF; cdr3_nt: TGTGCCAGCAGCCCCCCGCTTGGGGCTAACACCTTC
j_call: TRBJ1-5; v_call: TRBV28; clone_size: -; d_call: -; cdr3_length: 14; cdr3_aa: CASSRGVGNQPQHF; cdr3_nt: TGTGCCAGCAGCCGGGGGGTCGGCAATCAGCCCCAGCATTTT
j_call: TRBJ2-1; v_call: TRBV27; clone_size: -; d_call: -; cdr3_length: 13; cdr3_aa: CASSLRGTHEQFF; cdr3_nt: TGTGCCAGCAGTTTACGAGGTACCCATGAGCAGTTCTTC
j_call: TRBJ1-4; v_call: TRBV9; clone_size: -; d_call: TRBD1; cdr3_length: 16; cdr3_aa: CASSVAPGQGDEKLFF; cdr3_nt: TGTGCCAGCAGCGTAGCTCCGGGACAGGGGGATGAAAAACTGTTTTTT
j_call: TRBJ1-6; v_call: TRBV18; clone_size: -; d_call: TRBD1; cdr3_length: 14; cdr3_aa: CASSQQGENSPLHF; cdr3_nt: TGTGCCAGCTCACAACAGGGGGAGAATTCACCCCTCCACTTT
j_call: TRBJ2-5; v_call: TRBV19; clone_size: -; d_call: -; cdr3_length: 15; cdr3_aa: CASSASIAGSETQYF; cdr3_nt: TGTGCCAGTAGCGCAAGTATTGCGGGAAGTGAGACCCAGTACTTC
j_call: TRBJ2-1; v_call: TRBV2; clone_size: once; d_call: TRBD2; cdr3_length: 15; cdr3_aa: CASRDTSGRNGEQFF; cdr3_nt: TGTGCCAGCAGGGATACTAGCGGGAGAAATGGTGAGCAGTTCTTC
j_call: TRBJ2-7; v_call: TRBV7-2; clone_size: -; d_call: TRBD2; cdr3_length: 13; cdr3_aa: CASKLRERSEQYF; cdr3_nt: TGTGCCAGTAAACTGCGGGAGAGGAGCGAGCAGTACTTC
j_call: TRBJ1-1; v_call: TRBV28; clone_size: -; d_call: -; cdr3_length: 14; cdr3_aa: CASRERLGVAEAFF; cdr3_nt: TGTGCCAGCAGGGAGCGTTTAGGGGTGGCTGAAGCTTTCTTT
j_call: TRBJ2-5; v_call: TRBV7-9; clone_size: -; d_call: TRBD1; cdr3_length: 15; cdr3_aa: CASSDPGQGRETQYF; cdr3_nt: TGTGCCAGCAGTGACCCGGGACAGGGGAGGGAGACCCAGTACTTC
j_call: TRBJ1-5; v_call: TRBV7-2; clone_size: -; d_call: TRBD1; cdr3_length: 18; cdr3_aa: CASSLVGTGKYSNQPQHF; cdr3_nt: TGTGCCAGCAGCTTAGTGGGGACAGGGAAATATAGCAATCAGCCCCAGCATTTT
j_call: TRBJ1-4; v_call: TRBV18; clone_size: -; d_call: TRBD1; cdr3_length: 18; cdr3_aa: CASSPTGTGGGRNEKLFF; cdr3_nt: TGTGCCAGCTCACCAACGGGGACAGGGGGCGGACGGAATGAAAAACTGTTTTTT
j_call: TRBJ2-1; v_call: TRBV6-5; clone_size: -; d_call: -; cdr3_length: 14; cdr3_aa: CASSKTNSYNEQFF; cdr3_nt: TGTGCCAGCAGCAAGACAAATTCCTACAATGAGCAGTTCTTC
j_call: TRBJ2-7; v_call: TRBV10-3; clone_size: -; d_call: TRBD2; cdr3_length: 16; cdr3_aa: CAITDYPRAGNNEQYF; cdr3_nt: TGTGCCATCACTGACTATCCCCGAGCGGGAAATAACGAGCAGTACTTC
j_call: TRBJ2-4; v_call: TRBV6-1; clone_size: few; d_call: -; cdr3_length: 15; cdr3_aa: CASSEPGLAKNIQYF; cdr3_nt: TGTGCCAGCAGTGAGCCGGGACTAGCCAAAAACATTCAGTACTTC
j_call: TRBJ2-1; v_call: TRBV7-3; clone_size: -; d_call: TRBD2; cdr3_length: 18; cdr3_aa: CASSLTSPAGGSYNEQFF; cdr3_nt: TGTGCCAGCAGCTTAACCTCACCAGCGGGAGGGTCCTACAATGAGCAGTTCTTC
j_call: TRBJ1-5; v_call: TRBV6-5; clone_size: -; d_call: -; cdr3_length: 13; cdr3_aa: CASKDSPNQPQHF; cdr3_nt: TGTGCCAGCAAGGACAGCCCTAATCAGCCCCAGCATTTT
j_call: TRBJ1-5; v_call: TRBV7-9; clone_size: -; d_call: -; cdr3_length: 18; cdr3_aa: CASSPHNLGPRGNQPQHF; cdr3_nt: TGTGCCAGCAGCCCCCATAATCTCGGACCCAGAGGGAATCAGCCCCAGCATTTT
j_call: TRBJ2-4; v_call: TRBV27; clone_size: once; d_call: -; cdr3_length: 13; cdr3_aa: CASSRLAKNIQYF; cdr3_nt: TGTGCCAGCAGCAGATTAGCCAAAAACATTCAGTACTTC
j_call: TRBJ2-5; v_call: TRBV11-2; clone_size: -; d_call: TRBD2; cdr3_length: 16; cdr3_aa: CASSSGTSGRGETQYF; cdr3_nt: TGTGCCAGCAGCTCTGGGACTAGCGGGAGAGGCGAGACCCAGTACTTC
j_call: TRBJ2-5; v_call: TRBV5-1; clone_size: -; d_call: -; cdr3_length: 13; cdr3_aa: CASTRVLGETQYF; cdr3_nt: TGCGCCAGCACGAGGGTCCTGGGGGAGACCCAGTACTTC
j_call: TRBJ2-5; v_call: TRBV19; clone_size: -; d_call: -; cdr3_length: 13; cdr3_aa: CASNGRGRETQYF; cdr3_nt: TGTGCCAGTAATGGAAGGGGCCGGGAGACCCAGTACTTC
j_call: TRBJ2-2; v_call: TRBV2; clone_size: -; d_call: TRBD1; cdr3_length: 14; cdr3_aa: CAVTDRANTGELFF; cdr3_nt: TGTGCCGTGACGGACAGGGCGAACACCGGGGAGCTGTTTTTT
j_call: TRBJ2-3; v_call: TRBV7-9; clone_size: once; d_call: TRBD1; cdr3_length: 15; cdr3_aa: CASSSRDRKTDTQYF; cdr3_nt: TGTGCCAGCAGCTCCCGGGACAGGAAGACAGATACGCAGTATTTT
j_call: TRBJ1-4; v_call: TRBV7-9; clone_size: -; d_call: -; cdr3_length: 15; cdr3_aa: CASSLGSVEGEKLFF; cdr3_nt: TGTGCCAGCAGCTTAGGATCAGTGGAGGGGGAAAAACTGTTTTTT
j_call: TRBJ2-7; v_call: TRBV27; clone_size: -; d_call: -; cdr3_length: 15; cdr3_aa: CASMPAVHDIYEQYF; cdr3_nt: TGTGCCAGCATGCCCGCAGTTCACGATATATACGAGCAGTACTTC
j_call: TRBJ2-7; v_call: TRBV6-4; clone_size: few; d_call: TRBD2; cdr3_length: 15; cdr3_aa: CASSEGSGSSYEQYF; cdr3_nt: TGTGCCAGCAGTGAGGGCAGCGGGAGCTCCTACGAGCAGTACTTC
j_call: TRBJ2-1; v_call: TRBV11-2; clone_size: -; d_call: -; cdr3_length: 15; cdr3_aa: CASSLAAGQRNEQFF; cdr3_nt: TGTGCCAGCAGCCTAGCGGCGGGACAGCGGAATGAGCAGTTCTTC
j_call: TRBJ2-1; v_call: TRBV7-3; clone_size: -; d_call: TRBD1; cdr3_length: 16; cdr3_aa: CASSSTGAISYNEQFF; cdr3_nt: TGTGCCAGCAGCTCAACAGGGGCGATCTCCTACAATGAGCAGTTCTTC
j_call: TRBJ2-6; v_call: TRBV6-6; clone_size: few; d_call: TRBD1; cdr3_length: 15; cdr3_aa: CASSYRGSGANVLTF; cdr3_nt: TGTGCCAGCAGCTACAGGGGATCTGGGGCCAACGTCCTGACTTTC
j_call: TRBJ1-6; v_call: TRBV29-1; clone_size: -; d_call: -; cdr3_length: 11; cdr3_aa: CSVGDQSPLHF; cdr3_nt: TGCAGCGTCGGAGACCAGTCACCCCTCCACTTT
j_call: TRBJ1-4; v_call: TRBV7-9; clone_size: -; d_call: -; cdr3_length: 14; cdr3_aa: CASSRGRDDEKLFF; cdr3_nt: TGTGCCAGCAGCAGGGGGAGGGACGATGAAAAACTGTTTTTT
j_call: TRBJ1-5; v_call: TRBV6-6; clone_size: few; d_call: TRBD1; cdr3_length: 14; cdr3_aa: CASRTGTDHQPQHF; cdr3_nt: TGTGCCAGCAGAACCGGGACAGACCATCAGCCCCAGCATTTT
j_call: TRBJ2-2; v_call: TRBV25-1; clone_size: -; d_call: TRBD1; cdr3_length: 14; cdr3_aa: CATTGTANTGELFF; cdr3_nt: TGTGCCACCACCGGGACAGCGAACACCGGGGAGCTGTTTTTT
j_call: TRBJ2-3; v_call: TRBV7-6; clone_size: once; d_call: TRBD1; cdr3_length: 18; cdr3_aa: CASSTDPYRGESTDTQYF; cdr3_nt: TGTGCCAGCAGCACGGATCCCTACAGGGGGGAAAGCACAGATACGCAGTATTTT
j_call: TRBJ2-7; v_call: TRBV6-5; clone_size: -; d_call: -; cdr3_length: 15; cdr3_aa: CASSAVVTILYEQYF; cdr3_nt: TGTGCCAGCAGCGCCGTGGTAACAATCCTCTACGAGCAGTACTTC
j_call: TRBJ2-1; v_call: TRBV23-1; clone_size: -; d_call: -; cdr3_length: 16; cdr3_aa: CASSQYPLGHVGEQFF; cdr3_nt: TGCGCCAGCAGTCAATACCCCCTAGGTCACGTAGGCGAGCAGTTCTTC
j_call: TRBJ1-2; v_call: TRBV9; clone_size: -; d_call: -; cdr3_length: 15; cdr3_aa: CASSARQWTLIGYTF; cdr3_nt: TGTGCCAGCAGCGCCCGACAGTGGACCCTTATAGGGTACACCTTC
j_call: TRBJ2-1; v_call: TRBV5-4; clone_size: once; d_call: -; cdr3_length: 16; cdr3_aa: CASSFGPRGVHNEQFF; cdr3_nt: TGTGCCAGCAGCTTCGGGCCCCGGGGAGTTCACAATGAGCAGTTCTTC
j_call: TRBJ2-5; v_call: TRBV23-1; clone_size: -; d_call: -; cdr3_length: 14; cdr3_aa: CASRPLERRETQYF; cdr3_nt: TGCGCCAGCCGCCCTTTGGAGCGGAGAGAGACCCAGTACTTC
j_call: TRBJ2-1; v_call: TRBV19; clone_size: -; d_call: -; cdr3_length: 14; cdr3_aa: CASSVTSSYNEQFF; cdr3_nt: TGTGCCAGTAGCGTAACCAGCTCCTACAATGAGCAGTTCTTC
j_call: TRBJ2-3; v_call: TRBV3-1/TRBV3-2; clone_size: -; d_call: -; cdr3_length: 16; cdr3_aa: CASSQVPSACTDTQYF; cdr3_nt: TGTGCCAGCAGCCAAGTGCCTAGCGCCTGCACAGATACGCAGTATTTT
j_call: TRBJ2-2; v_call: TRBV9; clone_size: once; d_call: TRBD1; cdr3_length: 15; cdr3_aa: CASSSGQGVAGELFF; cdr3_nt: TGTGCCAGCAGCTCCGGACAGGGAGTAGCCGGGGAGCTGTTTTTT
j_call: TRBJ2-1; v_call: TRBV24-1; clone_size: -; d_call: -; cdr3_length: 13; cdr3_aa: CATNGESYNEQFF; cdr3_nt: TGTGCCACCAATGGGGAGTCCTACAATGAGCAGTTCTTC
j_call: TRBJ2-1; v_call: TRBV6-4; clone_size: few; d_call: -; cdr3_length: 14; cdr3_aa: CASSDGGAYNEQFF; cdr3_nt: TGTGCCAGCAGTGACGGCGGGGCCTACAATGAGCAGTTCTTC
j_call: TRBJ2-7; v_call: TRBV10-3; clone_size: -; d_call: -; cdr3_length: 13; cdr3_aa: CAITSGPPYEQYF; cdr3_nt: TGTGCCATCACCAGCGGCCCTCCCTACGAGCAGTACTTC
j_call: TRBJ2-2; v_call: TRBV11-1; clone_size: -; d_call: TRBD1; cdr3_length: 14; cdr3_aa: CASSPGQGPGELFF; cdr3_nt: TGTGCCAGCAGCCCGGGACAGGGCCCCGGGGAGCTGTTTTTT
j_call: TRBJ1-1; v_call: TRBV2; clone_size: -; d_call: -; cdr3_length: 13; cdr3_aa: CASRLGQNTEAFF; cdr3_nt: TGTGCCAGCAGATTGGGACAGAACACTGAAGCTTTCTTT
j_call: TRBJ2-7; v_call: TRBV27; clone_size: -; d_call: TRBD1; cdr3_length: 16; cdr3_aa: CASSFKGQRNSYEQYF; cdr3_nt: TGTGCCAGCAGTTTTAAGGGACAGCGTAATTCCTACGAGCAGTACTTC